This record looks at one T cell receptor beta chain sequence and its context. The data belong to a study of T cell repertoires in cytomegalovirus infection. TCRdb redid the calling of the reads with MiXCR, one entry per CDR3 protein. Of nearly 650,000 distinct CDR3 sequences listed, 24% are singletons. The CDR3 extends over 17 amino acids. Germline lookup yields CDR1 SGHVS and CDR2 FQNEAQ. Trimming removed 2 bases from V and 2 bases from J; junction bases left unmatched: 8. This chain connects TRBV7-8 to TRBJ2-1, with TRBD2 identical over 8 bases. The sequenced material came from CD8+ T cells from PBMCs. The receptor was derived from a human donor in good health (CMV status not recorded). Some clones in this sample may be carry-over from other donors' samples. The DNA of the CDR3 is TGTGCCAGCAGCTTACCGAAAACTAGCGGAACCTACAATGAGCAGTTCTTC. Translated, it gives CASSLPKTSGTYNEQFF.